Following are 18 T cell receptor beta chains from one sample sequenced in a study of vaccination and CD4 T cells after COVID-19. Documented treatment: roughly ten-day PBMC culture with coronavirus spike peptide pools or control peptides (ViraFEST assay). Sequencing of cultured CD4+ T cell DNA used the Oncomine TCR Beta short-read assay. MiXCR was run by TCRdb on the PCR reads, yielding one entry per CDR3 protein. The sample has under 25,000 distinct CDR3 sequences, around 42% seen once. These receptors' antigens are unknown. The sequencing input was cultured CD4+ T cells from blood. Source of these receptors: a human donor with COVID-19.

J is TRBJ1-5 and V is TRBV28; possible D gene TRBD1, 5 bases. Trimming shortened V by 5 bases and J by 1 base, and 15 bases separated the two germline ends. The CDR3 sequence is 16 residues long. The germline CDR1 and CDR2 sequences are MDHEN and SYDVKM. The DNA for the CDR3 is TGTGCCAGCAGTCCCCAGGGAGGGGCCAGCAATCAGCCCCAGCATTTT. This gives the protein CASSPQGGASNQPQHF.

The V call is TRBV5-1, the J call TRBJ1-6; 11 nucleotides match TRBD1. V was clipped by 4 bases and J by 5 bases; unmatched bases: 2. CDR1 and CDR2 (germline): SGHRS, YFSETQ. This CDR3 has 15 amino acids. This CDR3 reads CASSRGQGDNSPLHF. CDR3 sequence (DNA): TGCGCCAGCAGCCGGGGACAGGGGGATAATTCACCCCTCCACTTT.

This clonotype was counted between two and nine times. The chain carries TRBV30 and TRBJ1-3; a weak D match, TRBD1 (6 bases). Germline values: CDR1 GTSNPN, CDR2 SVGIG (reference sequence). V lost 0 bases and J 4 bases, leaving 13 bases between the germline ends. The CDR3 is made up of 15 amino acids. Written as DNA, the CDR3 is TGTGCCTGGAGTGTCAGAGCAGGGGCAGGAAACACCATATATTTT. Protein product: CAWSVRAGAGNTIYF.

Regarding this clonotype: Germline is not matched at one junction end, which may reflect a read error. V usage is TRBV15 and J usage is TRBJ2-7; 8 bases are a match to TRBD2. Germline V gene data show CDR1 as LNHNV and CDR2 as YYDKDF (reference sequence). The CDR3 is made up of 14 amino acids. The CDR3 sequence: CVTSRERGIYEQYF. The CDR3 nucleotides are TGTGTCACCAGCAGAGAGCGGGGGATCTACGAGCAGTACTTC.

The chain employs TRBV6-5 and TRBJ1-4; D is uncertain. The CDR3 length is 15 residues. Germline V lookup: CDR1 MNHEY, CDR2 SVGAGI. V shed 4 bases and J shed 3 bases, with 12 bases lying between them. The CDR3, as DNA: TGTGCCAGCAGTTTCCTGGGAGGCGCTAATGAAAAACTGTTTTTT. Amino acid sequence: CASSFLGGANEKLFF.

This clonotype appeared a few times. V and J are TRBV6-1 and TRBJ2-7; the match to TRBD1 covers 7 bases. The CDR3 covers 14 residues. The germline CDR1 and CDR2 sequences are MNHNS and SASEGT. J was trimmed by 3 bases and V by 6 bases; bases with no gene match: 8. CDR3 loop: CASRLGQTIYEQYF. The CDR3 DNA is TGTGCCAGCAGGTTGGGACAGACTATCTACGAGCAGTACTTC.

The chain joins TRBV7-2 to TRBJ2-7, with D possibly matching TRBD1 (6 bases). The CDR3 runs 13 residues. V was pared by 3 bases and J by 3 bases, with 9 bases between. CDR1 SGHTA and CDR2 FQGNSA come from the germline V gene. The chain's CDR3 is CASSLGAFYEQYF. CDR3 bases: TGTGCCAGCAGCTTGGGGGCATTCTACGAGCAGTACTTC.

The gene calls are TRBV7-9 and TRBJ1-3, with D perhaps TRBD1 (6 bases). The CDR3 sequence is 15 residues long. Germline CDR1 and CDR2: SEHNR and FQNEAQ (reference sequence). V lost 3 bases to trimming and J lost 0 bases, with 9 bases between them. The CDR3 DNA follows: TGTGCCAGCAGCTTGGGGGCCTCCTCTGGAAACACCATATATTTT. This codes for CASSLGASSGNTIYF.

This clonotype was counted between two and nine times. The rearrangement uses TRBV19 and TRBJ1-3; TRBD1 is a possible D gene (5 bases). V lost 5 bases to trimming and J lost 4 bases, with 12 bases between them. This CDR3 has 14 amino acids. In germline, CDR1 is LNHDA, CDR2 SQIVND (reference sequence). The CDR3: CASSFNGGGNTIYF. The CDR3 DNA follows: TGTGCCAGTAGTTTCAACGGGGGAGGAAACACCATATATTTT.

V and J are TRBV2 and TRBJ2-3; weak D call: TRBD1 (6 bases). V lost 6 bases and J 3 bases, leaving 16 bases between the germline ends. Germline CDR1 reads SNHLY; CDR2 reads FYNNEI. The CDR3 length is 15 residues. The CDR3 is CASRNGQSDTDTQYF. The CDR3 bases are TGTGCCAGCAGGAACGGACAGTCAGATACAGATACGCAGTATTTT.

This clonotype was counted between two and nine times. This chain links TRBV4-3 with TRBJ2-2, with TRBD2 as a possible D gene (6 bases). This CDR3 is built from 16 residues. The V end lost 6 bases, the J end lost 1 base, and 15 bases lay between the germline ends. In germline, CDR1 is LGHNA, CDR2 YSLEER. The CDR3 DNA follows: TGCGCCAGCAGACCAAGTGCAGCGGGGAACACCGGGGAGCTGTTTTTT. Translated, it gives CASRPSAAGNTGELFF.

This chain links TRBV4-3 with TRBJ1-1, with TRBD1 as a possible D gene (6 bases). The CDR3 runs 14 residues. Germline assignment: CDR1 LGHNA and CDR2 YSLEER. With 0 bases removed from V and 4 bases from J, the gap between germline ends came to 9 bases. Here the CDR3 reads CASSQERGRTEAFF. CDR3 nucleotide sequence: TGCGCCAGCAGCCAAGAACGGGGGCGCACTGAAGCTTTCTTT.

J is TRBJ2-2 and V is TRBV12-3 or TRBV12-4, with D hard to call. The CDR3 consists of 13 residues. V lost 3 bases, J lost 3 bases, and 5 bases lay in between. DNA for the CDR3: TGTGCCAGCAGTTTGTATGACACCGGGGAGCTGTTTTTT. It specifies CASSLYDTGELFF.

The rearrangement joins TRBV18 to TRBJ2-7; D is possibly TRBD2 (5 bases). Deletions cut 2 bases from V and 5 bases from J, with 13 bases between. Germline V gene sequence: CDR1 KGHSH, CDR2 LQKENI. CDR3 length: 14 amino acids. The CDR3 loop reads CASSPSPAGHEQYF. For the CDR3, the DNA is TGTGCCAGCTCACCATCCCCTGCGGGTCACGAGCAGTACTTC.

This clonotype was seen a few times. The chain has TRBV7-9 and TRBJ2-7; no firm D call. V shed 5 bases and J shed 7 bases, with 24 bases lying between them. Germline CDR1 reads SEHNR; CDR2 reads FQNEAQ (reference sequence). The CDR3 contains 16 residues. Written as DNA, the CDR3 is TGTGCCAGCAGCCCACACCGGGCGGATGGTTATAGTGAGCAGTACTTC. Protein product: CASSPHRADGYSEQYF.

This chain joins TRBV5-1 and TRBJ1-6; the D is unclear. V was pared by 0 bases and J by 10 bases, with 11 bases between. Germline assignment: CDR1 SGHRS and CDR2 YFSETQ. The CDR3 loop spans 14 amino acids. CDR3 protein: CASSLEGLGSPLHF. The CDR3 DNA is TGCGCCAGCAGCTTGGAAGGGTTAGGCTCACCCCTCCACTTT.

The chain recombines TRBV6-1 with TRBJ2-3, with 8 bases matching TRBD2. Germline CDR1 reads MNHNS; CDR2 reads SASEGT. Unmatched junction bases numbered 7, after V lost 3 bases and J lost 5 bases. CDR3 length: 15 residues. CDR3 amino acids: CASSESGGVIDTQYF. The CDR3 DNA is TGTGCCAGCAGTGAGAGCGGGGGAGTGATAGATACGCAGTATTTT.

The genes are TRBV20-1 and TRBJ2-3, with a weak D call TRBD2 (5 bases). The CDR3 runs 14 residues. CDR1 is DFQATT and CDR2 is SNEGSKA in the germline V gene (reference sequence). V lost 1 base, J lost 1 base, and 9 bases lay in between. CDR3 nucleotide sequence: TGCAGTGCTAGAGGAGGGAAGGGCACAGATACGCAGTATTTT. It codes for CSARGGKGTDTQYF.